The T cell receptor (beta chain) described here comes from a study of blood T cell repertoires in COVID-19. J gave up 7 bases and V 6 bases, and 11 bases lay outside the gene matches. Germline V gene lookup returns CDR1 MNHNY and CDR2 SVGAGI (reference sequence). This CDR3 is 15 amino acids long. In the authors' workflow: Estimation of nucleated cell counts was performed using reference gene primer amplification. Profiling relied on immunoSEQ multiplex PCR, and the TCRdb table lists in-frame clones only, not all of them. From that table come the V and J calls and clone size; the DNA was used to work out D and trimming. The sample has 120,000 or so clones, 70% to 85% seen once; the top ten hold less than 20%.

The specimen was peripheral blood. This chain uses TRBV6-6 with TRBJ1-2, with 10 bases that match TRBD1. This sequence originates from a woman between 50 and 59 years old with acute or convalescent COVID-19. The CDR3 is CASSLRDRGIGGYTF. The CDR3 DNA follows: TGTGCCAGCAGCCTCCGGGACAGGGGAATTGGTGGCTACACCTTC.